The clone carrying this TCR beta chain was seen ten or more times. This record comes from a study of T-cell reconstitution after alpha-beta-depleted transplantation in children. The CDR3 has 11 amino acids. Trimming took 10 bases from V and 0 from J, leaving 7 bases between them. TCRbeta library preparation incorporated unique molecular identifiers. One entry per CDR3 protein, called by TCRdb with MiXCR from the PCR reads. Of approximately 88,000 distinct CDR3 sequences in the sample, 12% were seen once. Sequences were derived from PBMCs from the stem cell graft donor, sampled from the stem cell graft. This sequence originates from a human donor who donated a stem cell graft to a child with inherited bone marrow failure. This chain uses TRBV12-3 or TRBV12-4 with TRBJ2-7; no definite D call. CDR3 loop: CATWNSYEQYF. CDR3 bases: TGTGCCACCTGGAACTCCTACGAGCAGTACTTC.